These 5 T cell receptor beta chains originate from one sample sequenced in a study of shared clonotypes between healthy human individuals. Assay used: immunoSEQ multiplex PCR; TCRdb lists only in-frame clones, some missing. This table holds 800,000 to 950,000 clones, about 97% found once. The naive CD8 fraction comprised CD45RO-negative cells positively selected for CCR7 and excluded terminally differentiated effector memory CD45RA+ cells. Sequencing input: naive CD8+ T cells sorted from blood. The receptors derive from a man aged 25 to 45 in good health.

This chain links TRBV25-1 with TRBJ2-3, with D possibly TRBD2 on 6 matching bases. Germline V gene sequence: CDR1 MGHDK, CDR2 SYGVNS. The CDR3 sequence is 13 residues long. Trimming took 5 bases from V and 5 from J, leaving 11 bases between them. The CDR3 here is CASSKQGGDTQYF. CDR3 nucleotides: TGTGCCAGCAGTAAGCAGGGAGGAGATACGCAGTATTTT.

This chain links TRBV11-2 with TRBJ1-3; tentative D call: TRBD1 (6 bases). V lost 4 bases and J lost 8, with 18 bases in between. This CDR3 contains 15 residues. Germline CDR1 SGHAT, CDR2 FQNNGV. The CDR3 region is CASSSNRWGADTIYF. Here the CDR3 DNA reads TGTGCCAGCAGCTCTAACAGATGGGGGGCGGACACCATATATTTT.

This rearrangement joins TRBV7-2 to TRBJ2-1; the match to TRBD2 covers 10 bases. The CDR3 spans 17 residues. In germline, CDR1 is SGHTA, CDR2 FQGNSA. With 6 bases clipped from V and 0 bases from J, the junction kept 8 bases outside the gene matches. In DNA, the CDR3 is TGTGCCAGCAGGGGAGGACTAGCGGCAAGCTCCTACAATGAGCAGTTCTTC. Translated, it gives CASRGGLAASSYNEQFF.

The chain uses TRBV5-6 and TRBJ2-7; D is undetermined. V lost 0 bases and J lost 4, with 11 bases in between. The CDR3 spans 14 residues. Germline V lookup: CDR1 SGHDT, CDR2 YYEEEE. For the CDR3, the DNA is TGTGCCAGCAGCTTGGTCCCGTTTTTATACGAGCAGTACTTC. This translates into CASSLVPFLYEQYF.

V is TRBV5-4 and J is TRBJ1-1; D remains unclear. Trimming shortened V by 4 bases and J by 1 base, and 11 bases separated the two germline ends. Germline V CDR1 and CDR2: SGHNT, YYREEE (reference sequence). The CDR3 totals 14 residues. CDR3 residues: CASSRLATNTEAFF. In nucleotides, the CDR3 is TGTGCCAGCAGCCGGCTGGCGACGAACACTGAAGCTTTCTTT. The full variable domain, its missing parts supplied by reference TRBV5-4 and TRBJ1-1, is ETGVTQSPTHLIKTRGQQVTLRCSSQSGHNTVSWYQQALGQGPQFIFQYYREEENGRGNFPPRFSGLQFPNYSSELNVNALELDDSALYLCASSRLATNTEAFFGQGTRLTVV.